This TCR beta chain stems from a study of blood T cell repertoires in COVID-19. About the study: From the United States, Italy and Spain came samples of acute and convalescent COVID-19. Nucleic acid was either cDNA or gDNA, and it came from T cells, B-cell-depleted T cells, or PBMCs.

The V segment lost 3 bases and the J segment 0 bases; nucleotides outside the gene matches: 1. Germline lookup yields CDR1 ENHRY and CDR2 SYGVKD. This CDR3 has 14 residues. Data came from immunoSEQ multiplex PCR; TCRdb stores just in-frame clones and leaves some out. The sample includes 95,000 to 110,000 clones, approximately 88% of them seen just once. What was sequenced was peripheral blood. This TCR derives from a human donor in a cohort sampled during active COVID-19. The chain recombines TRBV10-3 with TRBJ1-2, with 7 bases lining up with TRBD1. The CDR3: CAISDGTANYGYTF. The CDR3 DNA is TGTGCCATCAGTGACGGGACAGCTAACTATGGCTACACCTTC.